This T cell receptor (beta chain) stems from a study of prognosis after radiotherapy for stage I lung cancer (dated by TCRdb to the early 2020s). At the level of the whole study: Between April 2018 and 2019, around 19 stage I NSCLC patients were enrolled in Nanjing, China. The study included roughly 14 patients with newly diagnosed primary stage I lung tumors and roughly 5 with oligometastatic NSCLC after surgical resection of the primary tumor. Every patient was deemed medically inoperable, about a dozen because of comorbidities and about seven because they refused surgery. The cohort included about a dozen men and five to seven women, with a median age of around 70 years and a range of about 53 to 90 years. On tumor histology, some 11 patients had adenocarcinoma and about seven had squamous cell carcinoma. SBRT was delivered in 3 to 5 fractions with a biologically effective dose of at least 100 Gy, and image-guided IMRT or VMAT was used for delivery. Concurrent therapy was not administered to any patient alongside SBRT. After SBRT, distant metastases developed in about 20% of the 19 patients at a median of approximately 7 months, while the remaining 15 patients had no significant progression. The study profiled peripheral blood TCR beta repertoires from stage I NSCLC patients before and after stereotactic body radiotherapy and related them to distant failure. The study sequenced around 38 blood samples from roughly 19 patients, one before and one after SBRT per patient.

A history of other malignancies or of prior chemotherapy or radiotherapy was absent in all patients, and node-negative disease was shown on CT and PET/CT in all patients. About 6.2 milliliters of peripheral venous blood were drawn into EDTA tubes at each of two time points. Ficoll-Paque Plus density-gradient centrifugation was used to isolate PBMCs. Immediately after collection, samples were stored at -80 degrees C until analysis. This clonotype has only a few counts. Its antigen target is currently unknown. Per-base qualities were not stored, and no clone one base away is much larger. CDR1 and CDR2, looked up from the germline V gene, are SGHTA and FQGNSA. Reading from cysteine to phenylalanine, the CDR3 counts 15 amino acids. Left in the record is the CDR3 DNA by itself, 45 bases read in frame from the first base. Trimming leaves V shorter by 4 bases and J shorter by 7 bases, with the junction holding 10 bases beyond the gene matches.

The research as a whole found: Post-SBRT Shannon entropy and its change from baseline were lower in patients who developed distant metastases; baseline Shannon entropy was not associated with metastases. The study was limited by the small cohort and short follow-up, and independent validation of the study findings is required. After SBRT, the number of unique TCR clones decreased (median about 10,000 before versus about 6,900 after; Wilcoxon paired P=0.011). Tumor specificity of expanded TCR clones was not determined. No adjustment for multiple comparisons was applied to any of the reported P values. Differences by metastasis status were reportedly seen in TRBV and TRBJ usage frequencies, involving two V genes at baseline and, after SBRT, several V genes and two J genes.

Two rounds of multiplex PCR on genomic DNA were used to amplify the TCR beta CDR3 region. The first PCR round used primers specific to each TRBV and TRBJ gene, with sequences filed in Chinese patent CN105087789A. Universal primers were used in the second round of PCR. The Roche High Pure PCR Template Preparation Kit was used to extract genomic DNA from frozen PBMCs. An Illumina HiSeq 3000 was used to sequence the libraries paired-end with 151 bp reads. Turning to the authors' computational methods: Raw reads lacking the multiplex PCR primer sequences were removed with CutAdapt. High-quality paired reads were merged into contigs with PEAR. By aligning each contig to reference sequences, MiXCR assigned the TRB V, D and J gene segments to that contig. CDR3 sequences were clustered by base quality and sequence similarity to remove sequencing errors. Shannon entropy, normalized by the natural log of the productive TCR sequence number, served as the measure of diversity. Clonality was computed as one minus the ratio of Shannon entropy to the natural log of the number of unique clonotypes. Using the Youden index from ROC curves, the researchers picked the repertoire-metric cut-offs for progression-free survival, and all analyses were carried out in R 3.5.3. TCRdb applied fastp at Q25 and MiXCR to the public reads, then kept only in-frame beta chains. Rows are combined by CDR3 protein, so each entry shows the most common genes and DNA. In this record, the V and J calls reflect TCRdb's handling and not the investigators' own analysis. The sample yields about 18,000 distinct CDR3 sequences; about 40% were counted once. The top ten clonotypes cover more than 35% of the sample.

The chain employs TRBV7-2 and TRBJ2-1, with TRBD2 matching 7 junction bases. This TCR came from a donor at least 50 years old with non-small cell lung cancer. This sample comprised PBMCs, obtained before or after stereotactic body radiation therapy (not recorded which). The nucleotides read TGTGCCAGCAGCTGGAGACTAGCAGGCGAAAATGAGCAGTTCTTC. This yields the protein CASSWRLAGENEQFF.